This passage covers 21 T cell receptor beta chains from one sample sequenced in a study of neoadjuvant nivolumab and ipilimumab in lung cancer. The data were produced by immunoSEQ multiplex PCR, yet TCRdb's version contains in-frame clones alone and is incomplete. The repertoire has fewer than 35,000 clones, roughly 80% of them found once; the top ten carry roughly 6.1%. The source was peripheral blood, collected before neoadjuvant nivolumab, alone or with ipilimumab. The receptors originated from an adult with non-small cell lung cancer.

This clone has a single count. This chain joins TRBV15 and TRBJ2-3, with D perhaps TRBD1 (6 bases). The CDR3 consists of 15 residues. The ends were cut back, 5 bases at V and 2 bases at J, with 14 bases in the middle. Germline assignment: CDR1 LNHNV and CDR2 YYDKDF (reference sequence). The CDR3 reads CATSGSGQLTDTQYF. The CDR3 DNA sequence: TGTGCCACCAGCGGATCGGGACAACTCACAGATACGCAGTATTTT.

The chain links TRBV5-4 to TRBJ2-7; 8 bases are shared with TRBD1. V shed 0 bases, J shed 5 bases, and the junction held 7 bases outside the gene matches. The CDR3 has 15 amino acids. The germline CDR1 and CDR2 sequences are SGHNT and YYREEE (reference sequence). The CDR3 DNA reads as TGTGCCAGCAGCTTGGTGATGGACAGGGTCCACGAGCAGTACTTC. This sequence encodes CASSLVMDRVHEQYF. Together with reference TRBV5-4 and TRBJ2-7, the CDR3 gives the full variable domain: ETGVTQSPTHLIKTRGQQVTLRCSSQSGHNTVSWYQQALGQGPQFIFQYYREEENGRGNFPPRFSGLQFPNYSSELNVNALELDDSALYLCASSLVMDRVHEQYFGPGTRLTVT.

This clone has a handful of counts. J is TRBJ2-7 and V is TRBV7-9; D unresolved. The CDR3 extends over 13 amino acids. Germline values: CDR1 SEHNR, CDR2 FQNEAQ (reference sequence). V lost 3 bases, J lost 0 bases, and 6 bases lay in between. Here the CDR3 DNA reads TGTGCCAGCAGCTTTGAGAGCTCCTACGAGCAGTACTTC. Encoded protein: CASSFESSYEQYF.

Here the CDR3 reads CASGRGESRQYF. The CDR3 DNA sequence: TGTGCCAGCGGCCGGGGGGAGTCCCGCCAGTACTTC. The genes are TRBV6-5 and TRBJ2-5; 7 nucleotides match TRBD2. This CDR3 has 12 residues. The trim removed 8 bases at V and 10 bases at J, leaving 10 bases unmatched. Germline V CDR1 and CDR2: MNHEY, SVGAGI.

V usage is TRBV13 and J usage is TRBJ1-4; 9 bases are a match to TRBD1. This CDR3 comprises 14 residues. The V gene end was trimmed by 4 bases and the J gene end by 8 bases; junction bases not matched to a gene: 5. CDR1 is PRHDT and CDR2 is FYEKMQ in the germline V gene (reference sequence). CDR3 protein: CASSSDRGREKLFF. In DNA, the CDR3 is TGTGCCAGCAGCTCGGACAGGGGTCGCGAAAAACTGTTTTTT.

The genes are TRBV10-1 and TRBJ2-1; TRBD2 matches 11 bases. The CDR3 spans 17 residues. The ends lost 7 bases at V and 8 bases at J; junction bases unmatched: 16. In germline, CDR1 is WNHNN, CDR2 SYGVQD (reference sequence). This CDR3 is CASNGFTIAGGPDEQFF. CDR3 coding DNA: TGCGCCAGCAACGGATTTACGATAGCGGGGGGGCCTGATGAGCAGTTCTTC.

This clone was seen a few times. The chain employs TRBV4-1 and TRBJ1-2; TRBD1 agrees at 8 bases. This CDR3 spans 17 amino acids. V was clipped by 0 bases and J by 7 bases; unmatched bases: 13. CDR1 MGHRA and CDR2 YSYEKL come from the germline V gene. CDR3 protein: CASSQEVLRGLSSGYTF. The CDR3 DNA sequence: TGCGCCAGCAGCCAAGAGGTGCTCAGGGGGCTTTCGAGTGGCTACACCTTC.

The chain combines TRBV19 with TRBJ2-5; no clear D gene. The CDR3 loop spans 14 amino acids. Trimming left V 1 base short and J 9 bases short, with 15 bases between. The germline CDR1 and CDR2 sequences are LNHDA and SQIVND (reference sequence). The CDR3 DNA sequence: TGTGCCAGTAGTATAGGGTCCCTCGGAGTTGCCCAGTACTTC. As protein: CASSIGSLGVAQYF. Full variable domain (missing parts from reference TRBV19 and TRBJ2-5): DGGITQSPKYLFRKEGQNVTLSCEQNLNHDAMYWYRQDPGQGLRLIYYSQIVNDFQKGDIAEGYSVSREKKESFPLTVTSAQKNPTAFYLCASSIGSLGVAQYFGPGTRLLVL.

V is TRBV5-1 and J is TRBJ2-2; unclear D gene. Trimming removed 1 base at V and 0 bases at J, with 7 bases between. The CDR3 length is 15 residues. Germline V gene lookup returns CDR1 SGHRS and CDR2 YFSETQ. The CDR3 DNA reads as TGCGCCAGCAGCTTGTACAGCGCGAACACCGGGGAGCTGTTTTTT. As protein: CASSLYSANTGELFF.

The J gene is TRBJ1-6, the V gene TRBV2; the match to TRBD1 covers 8 bases. CDR3 length: 12 residues. Trimming at V came to 7 bases and at J to 9 bases, leaving 2 bases not matched to a gene. Germline CDR1 is SNHLY and CDR2 is FYNNEI. CDR3 bases: TGTGCCAGCAAGACAGGGGTTTCACCCCTCCACTTT. Translation gives CASKTGVSPLHF.

The rearrangement uses TRBV6-5 and TRBJ1-3; D possibly corresponds to TRBD1 (5 bases). Germline V gene lookup returns CDR1 MNHEY and CDR2 SVGAGI. CDR3 size: 15 residues. Trimming pared 2 bases from V and 0 bases from J, leaving 8 bases between. The CDR3 here is CASSYDSGSGNTIYF. DNA for the CDR3: TGTGCCAGCAGTTACGACAGTGGCTCTGGAAACACCATATATTTT.

The chain uses TRBV18 and TRBJ1-5; D call uncertain. Between the trimmed V and J ends, which lost 4 bases and 4 bases, there was a span of 14 bases. The CDR3 sequence is 15 residues long. Germline loops: CDR1 KGHSH, CDR2 LQKENI. The CDR3 here is CASSLLGGENQPQHF. CDR3 DNA sequence: TGTGCCAGCTCACTACTCGGAGGAGAAAATCAGCCCCAGCATTTT.

This chain links TRBV7-9 with TRBJ2-5; 7 bases map to TRBD1. The CDR3 consists of 16 residues. V was clipped by 5 bases and J by 2 bases; unmatched bases: 11. CDR1 is SEHNR, CDR2 FQNEAQ, per germline (reference sequence). CDR3 DNA: TGTGCCAGCAGCCCTCGGACAGGTTGGGGGCAAGAGACCCAGTACTTC. As protein: CASSPRTGWGQETQYF.

This clone was recorded once. The chain has TRBV4-1 and TRBJ2-7; D remains ambiguous. The CDR3 contains 15 residues. Trimming removed 1 base from V and 2 bases from J, with 12 bases in between. Germline lookup yields CDR1 MGHRA and CDR2 YSYEKL. The CDR3 DNA is TGCGCCAGCAGCCAAGTATTTGGCACGACCTACGAGCAGTACTTC. Translated, it gives CASSQVFGTTYEQYF.

The genes are TRBV7-2 and TRBJ1-3; D gene unclear. CDR3 length: 16 amino acids. Trimming took 1 base from V and 0 from J, leaving 10 bases between them. CDR1 SGHTA and CDR2 FQGNSA come from the germline V gene. The CDR3 DNA sequence: TGTGCCAGCAGCTTAGGAGGACTCAACTCTGGAAACACCATATATTTT. It translates to CASSLGGLNSGNTIYF.

This sequence joins TRBV14 and TRBJ1-6, with D tentatively TRBD1 (5 bases). The CDR3 consists of 14 residues. Deletions cut 3 bases from V and 7 bases from J, with 10 bases between. The germline gives CDR1 SGHDN, CDR2 FVKESK. As DNA, the CDR3 is TGTGCCAGCAGCCAGGGGCGCTGGAATTCACCCCTCCACTTT. Protein product: CASSQGRWNSPLHF.

This rearrangement joins TRBV13 to TRBJ1-1, with 8 bases identical to TRBD1. The CDR3 runs to 16 residues. V was pared by 1 base and J by 5 bases, with 9 bases of the junction left unmatched. The V gene's germline CDR1 is PRHDT and CDR2 FYEKMQ (reference sequence). CDR3 in DNA: TGTGCCAGCAGCTTAGCCATTTGGACAGGGAGGACTGAAGCTTTCTTT. Protein sequence: CASSLAIWTGRTEAFF.

The V and J genes are TRBV10-2 and TRBJ2-5; TRBD2 matches 11 bases. The V gene's germline CDR1 is WSHSY and CDR2 SAAADI. The CDR3 sequence is 17 residues long. J was trimmed by 3 bases and V by 2 bases; bases with no gene match: 8. The CDR3 reads CASSEPFSGGAEETQYF. The CDR3 region has the DNA TGCGCCAGCAGTGAGCCCTTTAGCGGGGGGGCTGAAGAGACCCAGTACTTC.

V is TRBV19 and J is TRBJ1-5; 10 bases agree with TRBD1. The J segment lost 5 bases and the V segment lost 4 bases, leaving 8 bases of the junction unmatched. The CDR3 extends over 16 amino acids. Germline lookup yields CDR1 LNHDA and CDR2 SQIVND (reference sequence). The CDR3 nucleotides read TGTGCCAGTAGTACCGAAAGACAGGGGGCTTATCAGCCCCAGCATTTT. Protein product: CASSTERQGAYQPQHF.

The CDR3 protein is CASSPRMGWTEAFF. The CDR3 DNA is TGTGCCAGCTCACCACGAATGGGTTGGACTGAAGCTTTCTTT. This chain connects TRBV18 to TRBJ1-1, with unresolved D. This CDR3 is built from 14 residues. V was cut by 1 base and J by 5 bases, with 11 bases left in between. The germline V gene encodes CDR1 KGHSH and CDR2 LQKENI.

The J gene is TRBJ1-3, the V gene TRBV7-9; 9 bases align to TRBD1. This CDR3 is 17 amino acids long. V shed 6 bases and J 4 bases; nucleotides not matched to a gene: 13. The germline CDR1 and CDR2 sequences are SEHNR and FQNEAQ (reference sequence). The chain's CDR3 is CASSFTGGASSGNTIYF. The CDR3, as DNA: TGTGCCAGCAGTTTCACAGGGGGCGCATCTTCAGGAAACACCATATATTTT. The full variable domain, in which reference TRBV7-9 and TRBJ1-3 provide the parts outside the CDR3, is DTGVSQNPRHKITKRGQNVTFRCDPISEHNRLYWYRQTLGQGPEFLTYFQNEAQLEKSRLLSDRFSAERPKGSFSTLEIQRTEQGDSAMYLCASSFTGGASSGNTIYFGEGSWLTVV.